This is a list of T cell receptor beta chains from one sample in a study of OX40 agonist ivuxolimab in advanced cancers. Sequencing used immunoSEQ multiplex PCR; TCRdb keeps in-frame clones, though not all of them. The table has 55,000 to 75,000 clones, 70% to 90% seen once. This specimen was CD4+ or CD8+ T cells sorted from blood, taken in a trial of the OX40 agonist ivuxolimab. These receptors came from an adult with an advanced solid tumor such as melanoma, head and neck, liver or kidney cancer. CDR3s include the opening cysteine and the closing phenylalanine or tryptophan. The D gene is left open where the match is weak. Clone size appears in some rows only: once, few, many, or a class for an expanded clone.

j_gene	v_gene	d_gene	abundance	CDR3nt	CDR3aa
TRBJ2-7	TRBV6-6	NA	NA	TGTGCCAGCAGTTATTCGGTGGGCTCCTACGAGCAGTACTTC	CASSYSVGSYEQYF
TRBJ2-7	TRBV6-4	TRBD1	NA	TGTGCCACAGACAGGGGCTACGAGCAGTACTTC	CATDRGYEQYF
TRBJ1-5	TRBV7-2	TRBD1	NA	TGTGCCAGCAGCATAGGACAGGGAGGTTACAGCAATCAGCCCCAGCATTTT	CASSIGQGGYSNQPQHF
TRBJ2-1	TRBV5-1	TRBD1	NA	TGCGCCAGCAGCGGACAGGGGGCTGGCTACAATGAGCAGTTCTTC	CASSGQGAGYNEQFF
TRBJ2-1	TRBV21-1	NA	NA	TGTGCCAGCAGCCCCAGCAGAGGGAGGGCCTACAATGAGCAGTTCTTC	CASSPSRGRAYNEQFF
TRBJ2-2	TRBV30	NA	NA	TGTGCCTGGAGTGTAATCGGGTCCGGGGAGCTGTTTTTT	CAWSVIGSGELFF
TRBJ2-7	TRBV30	TRBD1	NA	TGTGCCTGGGCAGCACCGGGACAGGGAATCTACGAGCAGTACTTC	CAWAAPGQGIYEQYF
TRBJ2-3	TRBV28	TRBD1	NA	TGTGCCAGCAGTGAACCGGGACAGAGCACAGATACGCAGTATTTT	CASSEPGQSTDTQYF
TRBJ1-4	TRBV19	NA	NA	TGTGCCAGTAGTCCGGCCGGGGAAAAACTGTTTTTT	CASSPAGEKLFF
TRBJ1-5	TRBV6-6	NA	NA	TGTGCCAGCAGTACGGACAGCACCCAGTCCCAGCATTTT	CASSTDSTQSQHF
TRBJ2-3	TRBV7-3	TRBD2	NA	TGTGCCAGCAGCTCCAGGACTAGCGGGAGAACAGATACGCAGTATTTT	CASSSRTSGRTDTQYF
TRBJ1-4	TRBV19	NA	NA	TGTGCCAGTACCTGGGGGGATAGCGGTGAAAAACTGTTTTTT	CASTWGDSGEKLFF
TRBJ2-1	TRBV29-1	NA	NA	TGCAGCGTCCAAGGACACAATGAGCAGTTCTTC	CSVQGHNEQFF
TRBJ2-4	TRBV19	TRBD2	few	TGTGCCAGTAGCCGGGACTACAAAAACATTCAGTACTTC	CASSRDYKNIQYF
TRBJ2-7	TRBV19	TRBD1	NA	TGTGCCAGTAGTATAGGCACTACAGGGGCCTACGAGCAGTACTTC	CASSIGTTGAYEQYF
TRBJ1-4	TRBV4-3	NA	once	TGCGCCAGCAGCCAAGATCTCGCGGGGGGCGCGGAAAAACTGTTTTTT	CASSQDLAGGAEKLFF
TRBJ2-7	TRBV7-2	NA	NA	TGTGCCAGCAGCTTAGCGGGGGGCCAAACCAAGCAGTACTTC	CASSLAGGQTKQYF
TRBJ1-5	TRBV18	NA	once	TGTGCCAGCTCACCTTCGGGAGGCAATCAGCCCCAGCATTTT	CASSPSGGNQPQHF
TRBJ1-4	TRBV7-7	NA	NA	TGTGCTAGCAGCCACCCTTCGGCGGCAACTAATGAAAAACTGTTTTTT	CASSHPSAATNEKLFF
TRBJ2-3	TRBV6-6	TRBD1	NA	TGTGCCAGCCATGAAGGGACAGGGAGAGATACGCAGTATTTT	CASHEGTGRDTQYF
TRBJ1-5	TRBV7-2	NA	NA	TGTGCCAGCAGCCCACCGGGTCAGCCCCAGCATTTT	CASSPPGQPQHF
TRBJ2-6	TRBV28	NA	NA	TGTGCCAGCAAGGGGGGGAGGGGGGCCAACGTCCTGACTTTC	CASKGGRGANVLTF